This T cell receptor beta chain was captured by sequencing in a study of shared clonotypes between healthy human individuals. Template for every sorted-subset replicate PCR totaled approximately 0.2 ug DNA, tens of thousands of T cell genomes. Only in-frame clones appear in the TCRdb table, and some are missing; sequencing was by immunoSEQ multiplex PCR. This table holds 330,000 or so clones, around 67% found once. Regarding the study as a whole: Collection of samples was limited to blood; tissue repertoires likely differ. Rarefaction showed sorted-subset sequencing was incomplete despite large depth. Generation probabilities of non-shared clonotypes were lower (relative to those shared by all four donors).

Germline V gene sequence: CDR1 SGHTA, CDR2 FQGNSA. The ends were cut back, 1 base at V and 2 bases at J, with 16 bases in the middle. The CDR3 runs 17 residues. Regarding this clone: As yet, its antigen is unknown.

The specimen was memory CD4+ T cells sorted from blood. The subset denotes: CD45RA-negative fraction. The sequence came from a young man in good health. V is TRBV7-2 and J is TRBJ2-3; a possible D gene is TRBD2 (6 bases). CDR3: CASSLEGGASHTDTQYF. The CDR3 DNA is TGTGCCAGCAGCTTAGAGGGAGGTGCTTCCCACACAGATACGCAGTATTTT.